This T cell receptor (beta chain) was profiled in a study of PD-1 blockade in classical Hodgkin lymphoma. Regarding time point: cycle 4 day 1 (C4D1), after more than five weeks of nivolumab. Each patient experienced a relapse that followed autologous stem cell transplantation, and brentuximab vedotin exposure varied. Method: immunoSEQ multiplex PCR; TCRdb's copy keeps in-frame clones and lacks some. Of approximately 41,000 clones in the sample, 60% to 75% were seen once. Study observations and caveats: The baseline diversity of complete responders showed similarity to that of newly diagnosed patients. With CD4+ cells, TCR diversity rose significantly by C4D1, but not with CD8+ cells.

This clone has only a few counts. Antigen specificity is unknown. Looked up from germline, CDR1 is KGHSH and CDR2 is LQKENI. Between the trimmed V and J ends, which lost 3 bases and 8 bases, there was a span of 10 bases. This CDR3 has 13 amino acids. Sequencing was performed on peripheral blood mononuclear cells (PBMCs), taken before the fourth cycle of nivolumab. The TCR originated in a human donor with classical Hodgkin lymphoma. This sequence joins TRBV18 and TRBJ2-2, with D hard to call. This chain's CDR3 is CASSPKLEGELFF. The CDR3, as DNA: TGTGCCAGCTCACCCAAACTTGAGGGGGAGCTGTTTTTT.